These 17 T cell receptor beta chains originate from one sample sequenced in a study of cytomegalovirus exposure and HLA in healthy donors. Researchers ran the PCR with 60 Vbeta and 13 Jbeta primers. Produced via immunoSEQ multiplex PCR; TCRdb's table is partial and in-frame only. The sample carries around 190,000 clones, 79% recorded once. Sequenced: PBMCs. These receptors were collected from a woman aged 25 to 39 in good health and CMV-seropositive.

The V gene is TRBV7-4, the J gene TRBJ2-1; D is perhaps TRBD2 (5 bases). The V gene's germline CDR1 is SGHVT and CDR2 SQSDAQ. The CDR3 loop spans 12 amino acids. Trimming stripped 6 bases from V and 14 bases from J, with 17 bases between. In DNA form, the CDR3 reads TGTGCCAGCAGGAGCCGGGAATTATCGGAGTTCTTC. It translates to CASRSRELSEFF.

The V call is TRBV5-1, the J call TRBJ2-6; D unresolved. The V gene's germline CDR1 is SGHRS and CDR2 YFSETQ. The V end was cut by 2 bases, the J end by 2 bases, with 11 bases between. This CDR3 is 16 amino acids long. The CDR3 loop is CASSLFQDPGANVLTF. Written as DNA, the CDR3 is TGCGCCAGCAGCTTATTTCAGGATCCTGGGGCCAACGTCCTGACTTTC.

The V call is TRBV7-2, the J call TRBJ2-5; 14 bases are a match to TRBD2. The germline CDR1 and CDR2 sequences are SGHTA and FQGNSA. This CDR3 has 15 residues. The J segment lost 2 bases and the V segment lost 4 bases, leaving 0 bases of the junction unmatched. The CDR3 DNA reads as TGTGCCAGCAGCTGGACTAGCGGGGGGCAAGAGACCCAGTACTTC. Protein sequence: CASSWTSGGQETQYF.

The chain recombines TRBV7-8 with TRBJ2-7; possible D gene TRBD2, 6 bases. V lost 5 bases, J lost 3 bases, and 14 bases lay in between. The germline V gene has CDR1 SGHVS and CDR2 FQNEAQ. This CDR3 region has 14 residues. CDR3 sequence (DNA): TGTGCCAGCAGCCCCCCGGGGCGGGACTACGAGCAGTACTTC. This gives the protein CASSPPGRDYEQYF.

About this clone itself: One end of the junction fails to match germline, which may point to a read error. The chain is built from TRBV7-9 and TRBJ2-7; D is uncertain. CDR3 length: 12 residues. Germline V gene data show CDR1 as SEHNR and CDR2 as FQNEAQ (reference sequence). CDR3 in amino acids: CARSQTHDEQYF. The CDR3 region has the DNA TGTGCCCGCAGCCAGACACACGACGAGCAGTACTTC.

CDR3 loop: CASSHSLTETYEQYF. DNA of the CDR3: TGCGCCAGCAGCCATTCCCTGACTGAGACCTACGAGCAGTACTTC. This chain connects TRBV4-3 to TRBJ2-7; no reliable D call. Trimming left V 3 bases short and J 2 bases short, with 14 bases between. CDR1 and CDR2 from the germline V gene are LGHNA and YSLEER. This CDR3 is built from 15 residues.

This chain joins TRBV5-8 and TRBJ2-7; 8 bases match TRBD1. The CDR3 has 15 residues. Trimming took 0 bases from V and 1 from J; bases not matched to a gene: 3. Germline loops: CDR1 SGHTS, CDR2 YDEGEE. In DNA form, the CDR3 reads TGTGCCAGCAGCTTGGAGCAGGGGGCTTCCTACGAGCAGTACTTC. It is translated as CASSLEQGASYEQYF.

This chain uses TRBV7-8 with TRBJ2-5, with a possible D match to TRBD1 (6 bases). Per germline, CDR1 SGHVS and CDR2 FQNEAQ. V shed 5 bases and J shed 5 bases, with 24 bases lying between them. The CDR3 has 17 residues. CDR3 nucleotides: TGTGCCAGCAGCCGTCGCATTTCAGGGGTCGTGGGGGAGACCCAGTACTTC. Its protein product is CASSRRISGVVGETQYF.

V gene TRBV10-3 combines with J gene TRBJ2-1; TRBD2 is a possible D gene (6 bases). The V gene's germline CDR1 is ENHRY and CDR2 SYGVKD. Trimming took off 4 bases at V and 0 bases at J, with 10 bases between the two ends. This CDR3 comprises 15 residues. CDR3 in DNA: TGTGCCATCAGTGTCCTGGGGGGCTCCTACAATGAGCAGTTCTTC. It encodes CAISVLGGSYNEQFF.

The chain carries TRBV23-1 and TRBJ2-7; D might be TRBD1 (5 bases). TRBV23-1 is an ORF; its function is uncertain. The V end was cut by 2 bases, the J end by 2 bases, with 22 bases between. The CDR3 consists of 18 residues. CDR3 protein: CASSQRKTRGPKTYEQYF. CDR3 nucleotides: TGCGCCAGCAGTCAACGGAAAACAAGGGGCCCCAAGACCTACGAGCAGTACTTC.

Only a few counts were recorded for this clone. The DNA for the CDR3 is TGTGCCAGCGGAGGACTAGGGGGAACCTACGAGCAGTACTTC. As protein: CASGGLGGTYEQYF. The genes are TRBV6-1 and TRBJ2-7, with D tentatively TRBD2 (7 bases). Germline V gene lookup returns CDR1 MNHNS and CDR2 SASEGT. The CDR3 is 14 amino acids. Between the trimmed V and J ends, which lost 8 bases and 2 bases, there was a span of 16 bases.

V and J are TRBV6-1 and TRBJ2-4; 9 nucleotides agree with TRBD2. V lost 3 bases to trimming and J lost 2 bases; unmatched junction nucleotides: 8. There are 17 residues in the CDR3. From germline, CDR1 is MNHNS and CDR2 SASEGT. The CDR3 nucleotides are TGTGCCAGCAGTGACGAAGCGGGAGGCCTCTCCAAAAACATTCAGTACTTC. This encodes CASSDEAGGLSKNIQYF.

This chain links TRBV5-6 with TRBJ2-2, with 7 bases identical to TRBD1. J was trimmed by 4 bases and V by 4 bases; bases with no gene match: 13. In germline, CDR1 is SGHDT, CDR2 YYEEEE. The CDR3 consists of 17 residues. CDR3 loop: CASSTWTGRKGTGELFF. The CDR3 nucleotides read TGTGCCAGCAGCACCTGGACAGGACGGAAAGGCACCGGGGAGCTGTTTTTT. Drawing the rest from reference TRBV5-6 and TRBJ2-2, the complete variable domain is DAGVTQSPTHLIKTRGQQVTLRCSPKSGHDTVSWYQQALGQGPQFIFQYYEEEERQRGNFPDRFSGHQFPNYSSELNVNALLLGDSALYLCASSTWTGRKGTGELFFGEGSRLTVL.

V is TRBV7-2 and J is TRBJ2-1; 10 bases are a match to TRBD2. The CDR3 spans 18 residues. V lost 4 bases and J lost 6; bases outside the gene matches: 15. In germline, CDR1 is SGHTA, CDR2 FQGNSA. This CDR3 reads CASSWRGVTPSGGNEQFF. CDR3 DNA sequence: TGTGCCAGCAGCTGGAGAGGGGTTACCCCTAGCGGGGGCAATGAGCAGTTCTTC. The full variable domain, with the rest looked up from reference TRBV7-2 and TRBJ2-1, is GAGVSQSPSNKVTEKGKDVELRCDPISGHTALYWYRQSLGQGLEFLIYFQGNSAPDKSGLPSDRFSAERTGGSVSTLTIQRTQQEDSAVYLCASSWRGVTPSGGNEQFFGPGTRLTVL.

J is TRBJ1-1 and V is TRBV30; a possible D gene is TRBD1 (5 bases). This CDR3 has 14 amino acids. Trimming removed 4 bases at V and 6 bases at J, with 18 bases between. Looked up from germline, CDR1 is GTSNPN and CDR2 is SVGIG (reference sequence). CDR3 residues: CAWTRGVQGSEAFF. DNA for the CDR3: TGTGCCTGGACGCGGGGGGTTCAGGGCTCTGAAGCTTTCTTT.

This clone was found a few times. The chain has TRBV6-5 and TRBJ2-7; tentative D call: TRBD1 (6 bases). Trimming cost V 6 bases and J 3 bases, with 15 bases left between them. CDR1 is MNHEY, CDR2 SVGAGI, per germline. The CDR3 runs to 14 residues. CDR3 in amino acids: CASRLGQGYYEQYF. The CDR3 coding sequence is TGTGCCAGCAGACTAGGGCAGGGGTACTACGAGCAGTACTTC.

The rearrangement uses TRBV9 and TRBJ2-2; TRBD2 matches 8 bases. The CDR3 covers 17 residues. The germline CDR1 and CDR2 sequences are SGDLS and YYNGEE. With 2 bases clipped from V and 1 base from J, the junction kept 7 bases outside the gene matches. CDR3 sequence: CASSVKGLAGNTGELFF. Written as DNA, the CDR3 is TGTGCCAGCAGCGTGAAGGGCCTAGCGGGGAACACCGGGGAGCTGTTTTTT. Using reference TRBV9 and TRBJ2-2 for the parts outside the CDR3, the full variable domain is DSGVTQTPKHLITATGQRVTLRCSPRSGDLSVYWYQQSLDQGLQFLIQYYNGEERAKGNILERFSAQQFPDLHSELNLSSLELGDSALYFCASSVKGLAGNTGELFFGEGSRLTVL.